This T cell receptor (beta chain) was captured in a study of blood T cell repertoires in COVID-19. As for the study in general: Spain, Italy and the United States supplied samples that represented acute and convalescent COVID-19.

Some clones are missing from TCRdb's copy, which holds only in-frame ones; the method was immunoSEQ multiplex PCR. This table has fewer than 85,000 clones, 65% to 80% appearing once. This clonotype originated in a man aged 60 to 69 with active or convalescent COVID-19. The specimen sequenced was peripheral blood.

The CDR3 nucleotides are TGTGCCAGCAGCCAAATTGGCCCCGCAGCTTTCTTT. It is translated as CASSQIGPAAFF. The genes are TRBV3-1 (or the pseudogene TRBV3-2) and TRBJ1-1; D not resolved. CDR1 is LGHDT, CDR2 YNNKEL, per germline (reference sequence). The CDR3 is made up of 12 amino acids. Trimming took off 2 bases at V and 10 bases at J, with 11 bases between the two ends.